This T cell receptor beta chain was recorded in a study of Ad26.COV2.S vaccination and SARS-CoV-2 variants. Notes on the study in general: The TCR breadth and depth analyses may have produced an underestimate of total T cell responses.

Specified treatment: approximately 18 received Ad26.COV2.S at low or high dose, single or two shots; several received placebo; per-sample allocation not given. Specimens were obtained on day 63 following the first vaccine or placebo injection. Whoever gave the sample was an adult aged 18-55 years in Boston. This clone has a single count. Antigen unknown. CDR1 and CDR2 from the germline V gene are SEHNR and FQNEAQ (reference sequence). The CDR3 is 14 residues long. The V end lost 5 bases, the J end lost 5 bases, and 13 bases lay between the germline ends. Sequenced by immunoSEQ multiplex PCR; TCRdb stores in-frame clones only, minus some. This table has about 330,000 clones, about 90% appearing once.

The chain joins TRBV7-9 to TRBJ2-1; no clear D. This sequence was found in a person aged 18 to 65 who received the Ad26.COV2.S COVID-19 vaccine or a placebo. The starting material was peripheral blood, obtained in a trial of Ad26.COV2.S vaccine versus placebo. The CDR3 reads CASSHLDEHNEQFF. CDR3 bases: TGTGCCAGCAGCCATTTGGACGAACACAATGAGCAGTTCTTC.